The 8 T cell receptor beta chains below come from one sample, sequenced in a study of T-cell reconstitution after alpha-beta-depleted transplantation in children. The TCRbeta library was prepared with unique molecular identifiers. TCRdb itself ran the PCR reads through MiXCR, one entry per CDR3 protein. The data show just under 250,000 distinct CDR3 sequences, more than 20% seen once. Sequenced here: PBMCs, sampled before TCRalphabeta/CD19-depleted stem cell transplant. The receptors here all came from a girl aged 2 to 10 with Fanconi anemia, due to receive a stem cell transplant.

This clonotype appeared many times. V gene TRBV20-1 combines with J gene TRBJ2-7; TRBD1 matches at 11 bases. The CDR3 contains 15 residues. With V trimmed by 7 bases and J by 3 bases, 11 bases remained unmatched. Per the germline V gene, CDR1 is DFQATT and CDR2 is SNEGSKA (reference sequence). The CDR3 is CSDIPDRGHGYEQYF. In DNA form, the CDR3 reads TGCAGTGATATACCGGACAGGGGGCATGGCTACGAGCAGTACTTC.

The sample holds many counts of this clonotype. This chain joins TRBV20-1 and TRBJ2-1; D may correspond to TRBD1 or TRBD2 (7 bases each). The CDR3 covers 15 residues. Germline CDR1 is DFQATT and CDR2 is SNEGSKA (reference sequence). Trimming took 5 bases from V and 5 from J, leaving 19 bases between them. CDR3 nucleotide sequence: TGCAGTGCTCCTGTAGTGCAGGGGGGGGACAATGAGCAGTTCTTC. Translating gives CSAPVVQGGDNEQFF.

This clonotype was seen at least ten times. This chain connects TRBV27 to TRBJ1-4; D remains ambiguous. Trimming took off 5 bases at V and 8 bases at J, with 15 bases between the two ends. Per germline, CDR1 MNHEY and CDR2 SMNVEV (reference sequence). The CDR3 is made up of 14 amino acids. The CDR3 sequence: CASSPYGQGEKLFF. The CDR3 nucleotides read TGTGCCAGCAGTCCCTACGGCCAAGGGGAAAAACTGTTTTTT. Full variable domain (rest looked up from reference TRBV27 and TRBJ1-4): EAQVTQNPRYLITVTGKKLTVTCSQNMNHEYMSWYRQDPGLGLRQIYYSMNVEVTDKGDVPEGYKVSRKEKRNFPLILESPSPNQTSLYFCASSPYGQGEKLFFGSGTQLSVL.

This clonotype was observed at least ten times. The rearrangement uses TRBV6-4 and TRBJ2-3; 8 nucleotides agree with TRBD2. V was clipped by 3 bases and J by 1 base; unmatched bases: 3. The germline CDR1 and CDR2 sequences are MRHNA and SNTAGT. This CDR3 is 15 amino acids long. CDR3 DNA: TGTGCCAGCAGTGAGAATAGCGGGGGCACAGATACGCAGTATTTT. Translating gives CASSENSGGTDTQYF.

In this sample, this clonotype turned up many times. This sequence joins TRBV7-2 and TRBJ2-1, with TRBD2 identical over 11 bases. Germline V lookup: CDR1 SGHTA, CDR2 FQGNSA. V gave up 3 bases and J gave up 6 bases; unmatched junction bases: 4. The CDR3 spans 15 residues. The CDR3: CASSFSGRALNEQFF. The CDR3 nucleotides read TGTGCCAGCAGCTTTAGCGGGAGGGCCCTCAATGAGCAGTTCTTC.

The chain is built from TRBV6-1 and TRBJ2-3, with 9 bases lining up with TRBD2. Germline V CDR1 and CDR2: MNHNS, SASEGT. V gave up 6 bases and J gave up 3 bases; unmatched junction bases: 10. This CDR3 contains 16 residues. The DNA of the CDR3 is TGTGCCAGCAGGGGGGGACTAGCCCTGAAGACAGATACGCAGTATTTT. Amino acids: CASRGGLALKTDTQYF.

This clonotype was counted ten times or more. The V gene is TRBV15, the J gene TRBJ2-5; a possible D gene is TRBD2 (5 bases). V lost 0 bases and J lost 5, with 7 bases in between. This CDR3 has 13 residues. In germline, CDR1 is LNHNV, CDR2 YYDKDF (reference sequence). The CDR3 coding sequence is TGTGCCACCAGCAGAGAACTAGTCGAGACCCAGTACTTC. Translating it yields CATSRELVETQYF.

This clonotype was recorded many times. This chain links TRBV7-9 with TRBJ2-1, with TRBD2 matching over 9 bases. There are 17 residues in the CDR3. CDR1 is SEHNR, CDR2 FQNEAQ, per germline (reference sequence). V trimming: 2 bases; J trimming: 6 bases; junction bases outside the gene matches: 11. The CDR3 reads CASSLLPGLARSNEQFF. The CDR3 DNA is TGTGCCAGCAGCTTACTACCGGGACTAGCAAGGTCCAATGAGCAGTTCTTC.